This note documents a single T cell receptor (beta chain) sequence. Here immunoSEQ multiplex PCR was the method, and the copy in TCRdb shows in-frame clones only, minus some. The repertoire holds more than 45,000 clones, with roughly 89% as singletons. Germline values: CDR1 SGDLS, CDR2 YYNGEE. The CDR3 is made up of 17 amino acids. Trimming stripped 0 bases from V and 0 bases from J, with 10 bases between. This record comes from a study of OX40 agonist ivuxolimab in advanced cancers. J is TRBJ2-6 and V is TRBV9; D is ambiguous. This sample comprised CD4+ or CD8+ T cells sorted from blood, obtained in a trial of the OX40 agonist ivuxolimab. The clonotype comes from an adult with an advanced solid tumor such as melanoma, head and neck, liver or kidney cancer. CDR3 residues: CASSVEPMSSGANVLTF. The CDR3 DNA is TGTGCCAGCAGCGTAGAACCTATGAGCTCTGGGGCCAACGTCCTGACTTTC.